The 12 T cell receptor beta chains in this list originate from one sample, sequenced in a study of identical twins. MiXCR, run by TCRdb on the 5' RACE reads, gives a single entry per CDR3 protein. The sample yields 700,000 or so distinct CDR3 sequences, 21% seen once. This sample was also put to use in a study of T cells expressing NK-cell markers.

The source material was PBMCs. These receptors were taken from a woman between 18 and 29 years old in good health.

The V gene is TRBV7-6, the J gene TRBJ2-7; 7 bases map to TRBD2. Germline V gene lookup returns CDR1 SGHVS and CDR2 FNYEAQ. J gave up 4 bases and V 5 bases, and 11 bases lay outside the gene matches. The CDR3 loop spans 15 amino acids. The CDR3 reads CASSPTSLLGYEQYF. CDR3 nucleotides: TGTGCCAGCAGCCCGACTAGCCTATTAGGGTACGAGCAGTACTTC.

This clonotype appeared a few times. The CDR3 loop is CASSPWGGRNTEAFF. The CDR3, as DNA: TGCGCCAGCAGCCCCTGGGGGGGGCGGAACACTGAAGCTTTCTTT. The chain combines TRBV5-1 with TRBJ1-1; D perhaps matches TRBD1 (6 bases). V was pared by 4 bases and J by 1 base, with 14 bases between. This CDR3 is built from 15 residues. CDR1 SGHRS and CDR2 YFSETQ come from the germline V gene.

This clonotype was picked up one time. V is TRBV7-2 and J is TRBJ1-2, with 7 bases matching TRBD1. The CDR3 totals 14 residues. V was clipped by 4 bases and J by 3 bases; unmatched bases: 5. The V gene's germline CDR1 is SGHTA and CDR2 FQGNSA. For the CDR3, the DNA is TGTGCCAGCAGCTGGACAGGCCGGGACTATGGCTACACCTTC. Protein product: CASSWTGRDYGYTF.

This clonotype occurred once. The chain combines TRBV25-1 with TRBJ2-4, with D unresolved. This CDR3 region has 16 residues. From germline, CDR1 is MGHDK and CDR2 SYGVNS. Trimming took off 2 bases at V and 0 bases at J, with 11 bases between the two ends. This CDR3 is CASSEVRSLAKNIQYF. The CDR3 DNA follows: TGTGCCAGCAGTGAAGTTAGGTCCCTAGCCAAAAACATTCAGTACTTC.

In nucleotides, the CDR3 is TGTGCCAGCATACCTAGCGGGGCTACCTTGGATACGCAGTATTTT. As protein: CASIPSGATLDTQYF. J is TRBJ2-3 and V is TRBV3-1, with TRBD2 matching 9 bases. The CDR3 contains 15 residues. The germline CDR1 and CDR2 sequences are LGHDT and YNNKEL (reference sequence). The V and J ends lost 7 bases and 6 bases, in that order; junction bases with no gene match: 11.

This clonotype was observed at least ten times. The CDR3 protein is CASSFAGNTQYF. CDR3 nucleotides: TGTGCCAGCAGTTTCGCAGGGAATACGCAGTATTTT. The genes are TRBV6-6 and TRBJ2-3; maybe TRBD1 (5 bases). The V end was cut by 4 bases, the J end by 7 bases, with 9 bases between. Germline CDR1 is MNHNY and CDR2 is SVGAGI (reference sequence). This CDR3 comprises 12 residues.

This rearrangement joins TRBV5-4 to TRBJ2-7; TRBD1 might be the D (6 bases). The germline gives CDR1 SGHNT, CDR2 YYREEE (reference sequence). Trimming stripped 4 bases from V and 6 bases from J, with 17 bases between. This CDR3 region has 14 residues. CDR3 sequence: CASSRTGSDGEQYF. DNA for the CDR3: TGTGCCAGCAGCCGAACAGGGAGCGATGGCGAGCAGTACTTC.

In this sample, this clonotype turned up many times. The genes are TRBV12-3 or TRBV12-4 and TRBJ2-5, with D uncertain. The V and J ends lost 2 bases and 4 bases respectively, with 5 bases between them. The length of the CDR3 is 12 residues. In nucleotides, the CDR3 is TGTGCCAGCAGTTTAATGCGAGAGACCCAGTACTTC. It yields the protein CASSLMRETQYF.

This chain joins TRBV12-3 or TRBV12-4 and TRBJ1-2; tentatively, D is TRBD1 (5 bases). Trimming left V 7 bases short and J 10 bases short, with 16 bases between. The CDR3 runs 12 residues. The CDR3 sequence is CASTLGTSLYTF. The CDR3 region has the DNA TGTGCCAGCACTCTCGGGACTTCGCTCTACACCTTC.

This clonotype was recorded a few times. The V gene is TRBV29-1, the J gene TRBJ2-7; D might be TRBD1 (5 bases). V lost 7 bases and J 6 bases, leaving 19 bases between the germline ends. This CDR3 is 13 amino acids long. Looked up from germline, CDR1 is SQVTM and CDR2 is ANQGSEA. Written as DNA, the CDR3 is TGCAGCGCTGCAGGGCACCTCATCGCCGAGCAGTACTTC. It is translated as CSAAGHLIAEQYF.

This chain connects TRBV5-6 to TRBJ1-6; D unresolved. Deletions cut 1 base from V and 10 bases from J, with 12 bases between. The length of the CDR3 is 14 residues. Germline-derived CDR1 and CDR2 are SGHDT and YYEEEE. For the CDR3, the DNA is TGTGCCAGCAGCTTGCGTCAGGTCACCTCACCCCTCCACTTT. Encoded protein: CASSLRQVTSPLHF. Combining the CDR3 with reference TRBV5-6 and TRBJ1-6 gives the whole variable domain DAGVTQSPTHLIKTRGQQVTLRCSPKSGHDTVSWYQQALGQGPQFIFQYYEEEERQRGNFPDRFSGHQFPNYSSELNVNALLLGDSALYLCASSLRQVTSPLHFGNGTRLTVT.

This clonotype turned up a few times. The chain links TRBV6-1 to TRBJ2-5, with D perhaps matching TRBD1 (6 bases). Germline-derived CDR1 and CDR2 are MNHNS and SASEGT. The CDR3 is made up of 15 amino acids. V lost 0 bases and J lost 1, with 9 bases in between. The CDR3 coding sequence is TGTGCCAGCAGTGAAGCGGCAGGGGTCCAAGAGACCCAGTACTTC. It translates to CASSEAAGVQETQYF.